This entry lists 3 T cell receptor beta chains sequenced from one sample in a study of blood T cell repertoires in COVID-19 (TCRdb year 2020). Libraries were prepared through the immunoSEQ multiplex PCR assay. TCRdb retrieved this table from immuneACCESS and kept in-frame rearrangements only. Not all clones are present; in checked studies, unresolved V genes account for under half, and no reason is known for the remainder. The sample contains about 35,000 clones, 80% to 90% of them found a single time. The ten largest account for about 9.1% of the sample. Sequencing was performed on peripheral blood. The receptor source for this set is a man aged 55 to 69 in a cohort sampled during active COVID-19.

Only a few counts were recorded for this clone. The chain employs TRBV6-5 and TRBJ2-5; a possible D gene is TRBD1 (6 bases). The CDR3 has 13 amino acids. V lost 7 bases, J lost 5 bases, and 14 bases lay in between. CDR1 is MNHEY and CDR2 is SVGAGI in the germline V gene. The CDR3 DNA is TGTGCCAGCACACAGGGTGCGTGGGAGACCCAGTACTTC. Translation: CASTQGAWETQYF.

The rearrangement joins TRBV7-9 to TRBJ1-4, with 9 bases identical to TRBD1. Germline V gene sequence: CDR1 SEHNR, CDR2 FQNEAQ (reference sequence). This CDR3 contains 18 residues. With 5 bases clipped from V and 3 bases from J, the junction kept 13 bases outside the gene matches. Written as DNA, the CDR3 is TGTGCCAGCAGCATCGGACAGGGGCAATCTACTGCTAATGAAAAACTGTTTTTT. Amino acids: CASSIGQGQSTANEKLFF.

The chain links TRBV28 to TRBJ2-5; TRBD1 matches 11 bases. The germline gives CDR1 MDHEN, CDR2 SYDVKM. V lost 8 bases and J lost 3; bases outside the gene matches: 8. CDR3 length: 15 residues. The CDR3 bases are TGTGCCAGCCCCTCCCGGACAGGGGGCGAAGAGACCCAGTACTTC. Protein product: CASPSRTGGEETQYF.